These 27 T cell receptor beta chains came from one sample sequenced in a study of T cells after yellow fever vaccination. TCRdb called the 5' RACE reads again in MiXCR, with one record for every CDR3 protein. Here the sample spans 200,000 to 250,000 distinct CDR3 sequences, 3% to 4% being singletons. This specimen consisted of CD4+ T cells sorted from PBMCs, obtained 10 days after the yellow fever booster vaccination. Receptors were obtained from a man in his late teens or twenties who received the YFV17D yellow fever vaccine.

In its sample, this clonotype was seen many times. The V call is TRBV12-3 or TRBV12-4, the J call TRBJ2-6, with TRBD2 identical over 9 bases. V lost 3 bases, J lost 0 bases, and 6 bases stayed unmatched. This CDR3 is 18 amino acids long. CDR3 region: CASSLRGGSISGANVLTF. CDR3 nucleotides: TGTGCCAGCAGTTTGCGGGGGGGGTCGATCTCTGGGGCCAACGTCCTGACTTTC.

This clonotype has only a few counts. The rearrangement joins TRBV20-1 to TRBJ2-2; D is uncertain. This CDR3 is built from 15 residues. Between the trimmed V and J ends, which lost 0 bases and 6 bases, there was a span of 14 bases. Germline V CDR1 and CDR2: DFQATT, SNEGSKA (reference sequence). In nucleotides, the CDR3 is TGCAGTGCTAGAGATAGGAGTGTGCGACCCGGGGAGCTGTTTTTT. Translation: CSARDRSVRPGELFF.

This clonotype was observed many times. The chain combines TRBV15 with TRBJ2-3; D gene uncertain. Per germline, CDR1 LNHNV and CDR2 YYDKDF (reference sequence). CDR3 length: 12 amino acids. V lost 3 bases, J lost 4 bases, and 5 bases lay in between. The CDR3 region has the DNA TGTGCCACCAGCAGCGGAGCAGATACGCAGTATTTT. As protein: CATSSGADTQYF.

This clonotype has at least ten counts. The chain employs TRBV7-2 and TRBJ1-1; no definite D call. The length of the CDR3 is 14 residues. Germline-derived CDR1 and CDR2 are SGHTA and FQGNSA. Trimming took off 6 bases at V and 3 bases at J, with 14 bases between the two ends. CDR3 sequence: CASSLHMGDTEAFF. Written as DNA, the CDR3 is TGTGCCAGCAGTCTACACATGGGAGACACTGAAGCTTTCTTT.

This clonotype was observed many times. The chain recombines TRBV5-1 with TRBJ2-5; D not certain. This CDR3 has 14 amino acids. From germline, CDR1 is SGHRS and CDR2 YFSETQ. V lost 1 base, J lost 2 bases, and 9 bases lay in between. The DNA of the CDR3 is TGCGCCAGCAGCTTGATGATGGGGCAAGAGACCCAGTACTTC. Translating it yields CASSLMMGQETQYF.

This clonotype was counted at least ten times. This chain joins TRBV20-1 and TRBJ2-3; D gene unclear. CDR3 length: 14 amino acids. Between the trimmed V and J ends, which lost 2 bases and 2 bases, there was a span of 11 bases. Per germline, CDR1 DFQATT and CDR2 SNEGSKA (reference sequence). The CDR3 region is CSARNPALTDTQYF. In DNA form, the CDR3 reads TGCAGTGCTAGAAATCCCGCCCTCACAGATACGCAGTATTTT.

Many counts were recorded for this clonotype. This chain links TRBV20-1 with TRBJ1-4; perhaps TRBD1 as D (5 bases). Per the germline V gene, CDR1 is DFQATT and CDR2 is SNEGSKA (reference sequence). The CDR3 is 14 residues long. Trimming took 0 bases from V and 8 from J, leaving 13 bases between them. DNA of the CDR3: TGCAGTGCTAGAGATCCCACGGGGGGAGAAAAACTGTTTTTT. Encoded protein: CSARDPTGGEKLFF.

This clonotype has just a few counts. This chain connects TRBV7-2 to TRBJ2-5; perhaps TRBD1 as D (5 bases). Germline values: CDR1 SGHTA, CDR2 FQGNSA. V was clipped by 3 bases and J by 1 base, with 9 bases between them. The CDR3 is made up of 14 amino acids. In nucleotides, the CDR3 is TGTGCCAGCAGCTTTCAGGGCAGCCAAGAGACCCAGTACTTC. Its translation is CASSFQGSQETQYF.

In its sample, this clonotype ranks as medium-sized. The V and J genes are TRBV12-5 and TRBJ2-7, with D possibly being TRBD1 (6 bases). Trimming cost V 8 bases and J 3 bases, with 17 bases left between them. The CDR3 sequence is 14 residues long. Germline CDR1 and CDR2: LGHNT and FRNRAP. The CDR3, as DNA: TGTGCTAGTTCCAACAGGGTGGGTAACTACGAGCAGTACTTC. This gives the protein CASSNRVGNYEQYF.

This clonotype occurred many times. The CDR3 spells CASSRRNRGYEQYV. CDR3 DNA sequence: TGTGCCAGCAGTCGAAGGAACAGGGGCTACGAGCAGTACGTC. The chain carries TRBV6-5 and TRBJ2-7; 7 bases align to TRBD1. This CDR3 has 14 amino acids. Per germline, CDR1 MNHEY and CDR2 SVGAGI. J gave up 3 bases and V 5 bases, and 7 bases lay outside the gene matches.

This clonotype was detected only a few times. This rearrangement joins TRBV20-1 to TRBJ2-2; D is possibly TRBD2 (5 bases). Deletions cut 1 base from V and 4 bases from J, with 13 bases between. This CDR3 contains 15 residues. The germline V gene has CDR1 DFQATT and CDR2 SNEGSKA (reference sequence). The CDR3 sequence is CSARVSGSVTGELFF. For the CDR3, the DNA is TGCAGTGCTAGAGTGAGCGGCTCGGTCACCGGGGAGCTGTTTTTT.

The chain uses TRBV14 and TRBJ1-5; the D is unclear. Per germline, CDR1 SGHDN and CDR2 FVKESK. The CDR3 has 16 residues. Trimming took 1 base from V and 2 from J, leaving 12 bases between them. The CDR3 sequence: CASSQGGRGGNQPQHF. The CDR3, as DNA: TGTGCCAGCAGCCAAGGAGGCCGGGGAGGCAATCAGCCCCAGCATTTT.

This clonotype came up a few times. Here the CDR3 reads CATSRERGSWDRSLNEQFF. As DNA, the CDR3 is TGTGCCACCAGCAGAGAGCGGGGTAGTTGGGACAGGTCTTTAAATGAGCAGTTCTTC. V usage is TRBV15 and J usage is TRBJ2-1; 8 positions agree with TRBD1. The CDR3 extends over 19 amino acids. The V gene's germline CDR1 is LNHNV and CDR2 YYDKDF (reference sequence). V trimming: 0 bases; J trimming: 7 bases; junction bases outside the gene matches: 17.

V and J are TRBV20-1 and TRBJ2-7, with D perhaps matching TRBD1 (6 bases). V lost 6 bases and J lost 1, with 13 bases in between. CDR3 length: 13 residues. CDR1 DFQATT and CDR2 SNEGSKA come from the germline V gene (reference sequence). This chain's CDR3 is CSAGPTGSYEQYF. CDR3 nucleotide sequence: TGCAGTGCCGGACCTACAGGGTCCTACGAGCAGTACTTC.

This clonotype showed up many times. The rearrangement uses TRBV20-1 and TRBJ1-2; 7 bases line up with TRBD1. Per the germline V gene, CDR1 is DFQATT and CDR2 is SNEGSKA (reference sequence). The CDR3 runs 12 residues. CDR3 sequence (DNA): TGCAGCACGGACAGGCGCCCCTATGGCTACACCTTC. Translation: CSTDRRPYGYTF.

This clonotype was detected many times. The V and J genes are TRBV7-9 and TRBJ1-1; D is undetermined. There are 17 residues in the CDR3. The V and J ends lost 1 base and 1 base respectively, with 16 bases between them. Germline CDR1 and CDR2: SEHNR and FQNEAQ (reference sequence). CDR3 sequence reads: CASSLGIVISSNTEAFF. The CDR3 nucleotides read TGTGCCAGCAGCTTAGGAATCGTCATATCCTCGAACACTGAAGCTTTCTTT.

There are many counts of this clonotype. V gene TRBV24-1 combines with J gene TRBJ2-5; 9 nucleotides agree with TRBD1. The germline CDR1 and CDR2 sequences are KGHDR and SFDVKD. This CDR3 is 15 amino acids long. Germline trimming cut 4 bases from V and 1 base from J; bases unmatched to any gene: 3. The CDR3 DNA reads TGTGCCACCAGTGACCCGGGACAGGGCCAAGAGACCCAGTACTTC. This encodes CATSDPGQGQETQYF.

This clonotype was counted at least ten times. CDR3 sequence (DNA): TGCGCCAGCAGCTTGGAGGGGGCGGGGGGGCCAGATACGCAGTATTTT. Encoded protein: CASSLEGAGGPDTQYF. The chain couples TRBV5-1 to TRBJ2-3; 9 nucleotides align to TRBD2. Trimming took 0 bases from V and 4 from J; bases not matched to a gene: 6. This CDR3 has 16 residues. CDR1 is SGHRS and CDR2 is YFSETQ in the germline V gene.

This clonotype showed up just a few times. This rearrangement joins TRBV12-3 or TRBV12-4 to TRBJ1-2; D unresolved. The CDR3 contains 14 residues. The germline V and J ends were trimmed by 6 bases and 3 bases, with 14 bases remaining between them. The CDR3 region has the DNA TGTGCCAGCAGCTTCTTAGGGTTCGACTATGGCTACACCTTC. The encoded protein is CASSFLGFDYGYTF.

In this sample, this clonotype turned up many times. This chain uses TRBV20-1 with TRBJ2-1; maybe TRBD2 (7 bases). This CDR3 region has 14 residues. V lost 3 bases to trimming and J lost 13 bases, with 22 bases between them. Germline lookup yields CDR1 DFQATT and CDR2 SNEGSKA (reference sequence). The CDR3 DNA follows: TGCAGTGCTAGCCGACTAGGGGGGAGCGGGGTACAGTTCTTC. Amino acids: CSASRLGGSGVQFF.

In the case of this clonotype: The limits of the CDR3 on the DNA are not certain, so only TCRdb's listed CDR3 is given. The chain has TRBV2 and TRBJ2-5; the table names TRBD1, a call not compared with the DNA. The V gene's germline CDR1 is SNHLY and CDR2 FYNNEI. The CDR3 comprises 13 residues, both ends counted. CDR3 amino acids: CASILGQQETQYF.

In this sample, this clonotype turned up many times. This CDR3 is CSALAETNTGELFF. The CDR3 DNA follows: TGCAGTGCTCTAGCGGAGACGAACACCGGGGAGCTGTTTTTT. The chain combines TRBV20-1 with TRBJ2-2; 7 bases map to TRBD2. V was pared by 5 bases and J by 0 bases, with 3 bases of the junction left unmatched. The CDR3 extends over 14 amino acids. CDR1 DFQATT and CDR2 SNEGSKA come from the germline V gene (reference sequence).

This clonotype has more than one count but fewer than ten. The chain recombines TRBV4-3 with TRBJ1-1; D not resolved. The germline V gene encodes CDR1 LGHNA and CDR2 YSLEER. The CDR3 covers 13 residues. V lost 4 bases, J lost 5 bases, and 11 bases lay in between. This chain's CDR3 is CASSPMRGTEAFF. The CDR3 nucleotides are TGCGCCAGCAGCCCGATGCGAGGGACTGAAGCTTTCTTT.

The sample holds many counts of this clonotype. V usage is TRBV11-1 and J usage is TRBJ1-1, with TRBD1 matching over 12 bases. V lost 6 bases and J lost 1; bases outside the gene matches: 9. The CDR3 is 17 residues long. CDR1 is SGHAT and CDR2 is FQDESV in the germline V gene (reference sequence). The CDR3 DNA is TGTGCCAGCAGATGGGACAGGGGGCGCGATCGGAACACTGAAGCTTTCTTT. Amino acid sequence: CASRWDRGRDRNTEAFF.

Ten or more counts support this clonotype. This chain connects TRBV4-1 to TRBJ2-3, with 8 bases identical to TRBD2. Per the germline V gene, CDR1 is MGHRA and CDR2 is YSYEKL. The CDR3 sequence is 19 residues long. V lost 0 bases, J lost 2 bases, and 13 bases stayed unmatched. The CDR3 region is CASSQDPTLGLATTDTQYF. The CDR3 nucleotides are TGCGCCAGCAGCCAAGATCCTACCTTAGGACTAGCCACCACAGATACGCAGTATTTT.

Many counts were recorded for this clonotype. The chain links TRBV5-1 to TRBJ2-3; 10 bases map to TRBD2. The ends lost 4 bases at V and 4 bases at J; junction bases unmatched: 6. CDR3 size: 15 residues. The germline gives CDR1 SGHRS, CDR2 YFSETQ. CDR3 residues: CASSNRLAGADTQYF. As DNA, the CDR3 is TGCGCCAGCAGCAACCGACTAGCGGGCGCAGATACGCAGTATTTT.

The chain combines TRBV7-2 with TRBJ2-1, with D unclear. V gave up 6 bases and J gave up 5 bases, with 14 bases separating them. The CDR3 extends over 14 amino acids. CDR1 is SGHTA, CDR2 FQGNSA, per germline. The CDR3 spells CASRRSPRDNEQFF. CDR3 in DNA: TGTGCCAGCAGACGGAGCCCCAGAGACAATGAGCAGTTCTTC.